This paragraph reports one TCR beta chain. Germline values: CDR1 SQVTM, CDR2 ANQGSEA. The CDR3 runs 14 residues. V was clipped by 7 bases and J by 3 bases; unmatched bases: 9. Measured with immunoSEQ multiplex PCR; TCRdb has only the in-frame clones, and not every one. The profile shows about 69,000 clones, 91% of them singletons. These data come from a study of T cell changes during pregnancy in multiple sclerosis. The rearrangement links TRBV29-1 to TRBJ2-1, with 7 bases that match TRBD1. The sequencing used CD4+ T cells from peripheral blood mononuclear cells, collected in the third trimester of pregnancy. The origin of this receptor is a female donor in good health, enrolled as a control in a pregnancy study. CDR3 residues: CSARDSSIYNEQFF. CDR3 in DNA: TGCAGCGCAAGGGACAGCTCGATCTACAATGAGCAGTTCTTC.